These 16 T cell receptor beta chains originate from one sample sequenced in a study of response to subunit inactivated influenza vaccine. In TCRdb, the RT-PCR reads were re-called with MiXCR into one record per CDR3 protein. The table includes about 530,000 distinct CDR3 sequences, 13% detected once. The sequencing here drew on PBMCs from blood, taken more than 35 days after vaccination. The receptor source for this set is a man aged 45-65 years who received an inactivated influenza vaccine.

This clonotype was counted ten times or more. The chain is built from TRBV12-3 or TRBV12-4 and TRBJ2-1, with TRBD2 identical over 10 bases. CDR3 length: 15 amino acids. With 5 bases clipped from V and 6 bases from J, the junction kept 7 bases outside the gene matches. The DNA of the CDR3 is TGTGCCAGCAGTCGTCCTAGCGGGAGTGCCAATGAGCAGTTCTTC. Amino acids: CASSRPSGSANEQFF.

Here the CDR3 DNA reads TGCGCCAGCAGCTTGGCAAGTAATTATGGGTCCTACAATGAGCAGTTCTTC. It encodes CASSLASNYGSYNEQFF. The chain has TRBV5-1 and TRBJ2-1, with no clear D. Germline V CDR1 and CDR2: SGHRS, YFSETQ. The CDR3 contains 17 residues. V lost 0 bases and J lost 1, with 14 bases in between.

In this sample, this clonotype turned up many times. This chain links TRBV12-3 or TRBV12-4 with TRBJ1-4; the match to TRBD1 covers 9 bases. V was clipped by 5 bases and J by 7 bases; unmatched bases: 8. CDR3 size: 15 residues. Here the CDR3 DNA reads TGTGCCAGCAGTCCAGGGACAGGGTACAGTGAAAAACTGTTTTTT. This sequence encodes CASSPGTGYSEKLFF.

The chain combines TRBV7-9 with TRBJ2-7; TRBD2 might be the D (5 bases). V lost 1 base and J 4 bases, leaving 11 bases between the germline ends. CDR1 and CDR2 from the germline V gene are SEHNR and FQNEAQ (reference sequence). There are 14 residues in the CDR3. CDR3 sequence reads: CASSLVLPGYEQYF. As DNA, the CDR3 is TGTGCCAGCAGCTTAGTCCTCCCGGGGTACGAGCAGTACTTC. The variable domain in full, with the rest retrieved from reference TRBV7-9 and TRBJ2-7, is DTGVSQNPRHKITKRGQNVTFRCDPISEHNRLYWYRQTLGQGPEFLTYFQNEAQLEKSRLLSDRFSAERPKGSFSTLEIQRTEQGDSAMYLCASSLVLPGYEQYFGPGTRLTVT.

This clonotype was detected many times. V usage is TRBV5-1 and J usage is TRBJ1-4, with D perhaps matching TRBD1 (6 bases). With 4 bases removed from V and 3 bases from J, the gap between germline ends came to 13 bases. From germline, CDR1 is SGHRS and CDR2 YFSETQ. CDR3 length: 15 residues. Here the CDR3 DNA reads TGCGCCAGCAGCAGTTGGGGGCAGCCTAATGAAAAACTGTTTTTT. It yields the protein CASSSWGQPNEKLFF.

V gene TRBV4-3 combines with J gene TRBJ1-2; 9 nucleotides line up with TRBD1. Germline CDR1 LGHNA, CDR2 YSLEER. J was trimmed by 5 bases and V by 4 bases; bases with no gene match: 8. The CDR3 covers 15 residues. CDR3 coding DNA: TGCGCCAGCAGCCGAGTTTCCGGGACAGGGTATGGCTACACCTTC. Amino acid sequence: CASSRVSGTGYGYTF.

The gene calls are TRBV11-2 and TRBJ2-1; TRBD1 agrees at 8 bases. CDR3 length: 12 amino acids. The ends lost 5 bases at V and 12 bases at J; junction bases unmatched: 6. Germline V gene lookup returns CDR1 SGHAT and CDR2 FQNNGV. The CDR3 region has the DNA TGTGCCAGCAGCCCCGGACAGGGATGGCAGTTCTTC. Protein sequence: CASSPGQGWQFF.

This clonotype was seen only a few times. V gene TRBV20-1 combines with J gene TRBJ2-3; 7 bases fit TRBD2. J lost 5 bases, V lost 5 bases, and 10 bases had no gene match. CDR1 is DFQATT, CDR2 SNEGSKA, per germline (reference sequence). This CDR3 region has 14 residues. This CDR3 is CSARWGGPGDTQYF. CDR3 coding DNA: TGCAGTGCTCGCTGGGGGGGTCCAGGAGATACGCAGTATTTT.

This clonotype was seen many times. The gene calls are TRBV20-1 and TRBJ1-1; D possibly corresponds to TRBD1 (6 bases). The CDR3 totals 13 residues. Between the trimmed V and J ends, which lost 1 base and 3 bases, there was a span of 9 bases. Germline CDR1 DFQATT, CDR2 SNEGSKA (reference sequence). CDR3 residues: CSARARTDTEAFF. The CDR3, as DNA: TGCAGTGCTAGAGCCCGGACAGACACTGAAGCTTTCTTT.

This clonotype appeared a few times. The chain couples TRBV4-2 to TRBJ2-2; 8 bases are a match to TRBD1. After removal of 2 bases from V and 1 base from J, the junction contained 9 bases not matched to a gene. The CDR3 loop spans 18 amino acids. Germline V gives CDR1 LGHNA, CDR2 YNFKEQ. CDR3 residues: CASSQMTGARGNTGELFF. CDR3 bases: TGTGCCAGCAGCCAAATGACAGGGGCAAGAGGGAACACCGGGGAGCTGTTTTTT.

This chain links TRBV7-2 with TRBJ2-1; no clear D. CDR1 and CDR2 from the germline V gene are SGHTA and FQGNSA. CDR3 length: 16 residues. V was clipped by 5 bases and J by 0 bases, with 14 bases between them. CDR3 nucleotide sequence: TGTGCCAGCAGCCATAAGCGCCTTAGCTCCTACAATGAGCAGTTCTTC. Its protein product is CASSHKRLSSYNEQFF.

The chain recombines TRBV27 with TRBJ2-3; no definite D call. V was clipped by 8 bases and J by 5 bases, with 14 bases between them. The germline CDR1 and CDR2 sequences are MNHEY and SMNVEV (reference sequence). The CDR3 length is 13 residues. CDR3 sequence: CASASWAVDTQYF. As DNA, the CDR3 is TGTGCCAGCGCCTCTTGGGCAGTAGATACGCAGTATTTT.

CDR3 sequence reads: CASSHGTDRAVSPLHF. Here the CDR3 DNA reads TGCGCCAGCAGCCACGGCACGGACAGGGCCGTTTCACCCCTCCACTTT. The V call is TRBV4-3, the J call TRBJ1-6, with 8 bases matching TRBD1. This CDR3 has 16 residues. V lost 3 bases to trimming and J lost 9 bases; unmatched junction nucleotides: 10. From germline, CDR1 is LGHNA and CDR2 YSLEER.

V and J are TRBV29-1 and TRBJ2-5; 7 bases are a match to TRBD1. V shed 7 bases, J shed 1 base, and the junction held 3 bases outside the gene matches. CDR1 and CDR2 (germline): SQVTM, ANQGSEA. This CDR3 is built from 12 residues. This chain's CDR3 is CSGNRGQETQYF. Here the CDR3 DNA reads TGCAGCGGTAACAGGGGCCAAGAGACCCAGTACTTC.

V usage is TRBV20-1 and J usage is TRBJ1-1; D gene unclear. CDR3 length: 12 residues. Trimming pared 3 bases from V and 0 bases from J, leaving 5 bases between. The germline CDR1 and CDR2 sequences are DFQATT and SNEGSKA (reference sequence). The CDR3 loop is CSASRVNTEAFF. CDR3 DNA sequence: TGCAGTGCTAGTAGGGTGAACACTGAAGCTTTCTTT.

This chain uses TRBV10-3 with TRBJ2-1, with 13 bases fitting TRBD2. CDR1 is ENHRY and CDR2 is SYGVKD in the germline V gene. The CDR3 contains 16 residues. Trimming removed 7 bases from V and 5 bases from J; junction bases left unmatched: 8. This chain's CDR3 is CAINGRLAGGHNEQFF. The CDR3 coding sequence is TGTGCCATCAATGGGAGACTAGCGGGAGGTCACAATGAGCAGTTCTTC.